This record covers a single T cell receptor beta chain. The record originates from a study of T cell changes during pregnancy in multiple sclerosis. CDR3 length equals 15 residues. Germline assignment: CDR1 SGHTA and CDR2 FQGNSA. Trimming at V came to 4 bases and at J to 7 bases, leaving 5 bases not matched to a gene. Using immunoSEQ multiplex PCR, the repertoire was profiled, and TCRdb retains in-frame clones only, with some absent. The table has 91,000 or so clones, approximately 94% seen once. Here the sequenced sample was peripheral blood, taken after pregnancy. V is TRBV7-2 and J is TRBJ2-2; 11 nucleotides align to TRBD2. This receptor was identified in a female donor with multiple sclerosis, enrolled in a pregnancy study. The CDR3 here is CASSSFGTSGGELFF. The CDR3 DNA sequence: TGTGCCAGCAGCTCCTTCGGGACTAGCGGCGGGGAGCTGTTTTTT. Complete variable domain (other parts from reference TRBV7-2 and TRBJ2-2): GAGVSQSPSNKVTEKGKDVELRCDPISGHTALYWYRQSLGQGLEFLIYFQGNSAPDKSGLPSDRFSAERTGGSVSTLTIQRTQQEDSAVYLCASSSFGTSGGELFFGEGSRLTVL.